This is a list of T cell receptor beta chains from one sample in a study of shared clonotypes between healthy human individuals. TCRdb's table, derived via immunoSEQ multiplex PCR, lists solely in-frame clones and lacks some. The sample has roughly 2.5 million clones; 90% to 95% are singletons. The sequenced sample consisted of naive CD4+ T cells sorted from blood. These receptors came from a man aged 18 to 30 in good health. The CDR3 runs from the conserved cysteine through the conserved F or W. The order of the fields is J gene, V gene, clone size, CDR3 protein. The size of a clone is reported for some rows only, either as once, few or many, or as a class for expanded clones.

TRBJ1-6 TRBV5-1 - CASSSGGGARNSPLHF
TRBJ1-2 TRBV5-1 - CASSLAGWGYTF
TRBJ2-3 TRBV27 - CASSSSIGTTDTQYF
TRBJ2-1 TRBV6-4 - CASSRQESSYNEQFF
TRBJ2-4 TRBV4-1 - CASSPQQGQPNIQYF
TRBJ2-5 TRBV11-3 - CASSPGRLAGGTQYF
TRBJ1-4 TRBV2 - CASRGDTTNEKLFF
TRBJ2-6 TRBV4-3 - CASSQEGGLAGLSGANVLTF
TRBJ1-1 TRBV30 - CAWTGGASGVVITEAFF
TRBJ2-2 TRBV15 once CATSRGDQGSGELFF
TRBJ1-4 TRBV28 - CASGETGTNEKLFF
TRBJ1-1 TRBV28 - CASSPNGVPNTEAFF
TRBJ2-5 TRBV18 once CASSPKRGLTETQYF
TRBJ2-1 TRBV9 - CASSRGLAGASYNEQFF
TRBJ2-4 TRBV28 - CASSLNPGIAKNIQYF
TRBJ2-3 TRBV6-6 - CASSYRGRTDTQYF
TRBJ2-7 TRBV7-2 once CASSLYRGLGSYEQYF
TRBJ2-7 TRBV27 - CASRNRDSHTPSPPVFYEQYF
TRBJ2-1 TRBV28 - CASSWGWGAGQMTNEQFF
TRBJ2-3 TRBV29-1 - CTLGGGTDTQYF
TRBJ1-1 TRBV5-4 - CASSGGVDPGRTEAFF
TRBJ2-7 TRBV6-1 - CASSEGADYEQYF
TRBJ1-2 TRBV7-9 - CASSYGENYGYTF
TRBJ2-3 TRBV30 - CAWTAGGYTQYF
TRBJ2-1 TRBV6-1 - CASSGGTSGHNEQFF
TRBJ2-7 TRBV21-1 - CASSNPRFYEQYF
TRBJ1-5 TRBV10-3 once CAISDGPGGPQHF
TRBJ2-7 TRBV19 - CASSSPGQGTYEQYF
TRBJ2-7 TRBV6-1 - CASSEWTGLSYEQYF
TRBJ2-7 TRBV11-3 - CASSPQGSYEQYF
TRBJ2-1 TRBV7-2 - CASSLANLADNEQFF
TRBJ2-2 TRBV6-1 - CASRGQTTGELFF
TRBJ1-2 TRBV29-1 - CSATTGQEYGYTF
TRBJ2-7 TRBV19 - CASRSGTYEQYF
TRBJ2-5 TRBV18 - CASSPRTSGQETQYF
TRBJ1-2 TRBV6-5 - CASRPGEGSGYTF
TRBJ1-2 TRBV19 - CASSIPTGGNNYGYTF
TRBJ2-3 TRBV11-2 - CASSLDSRTGTSDTQYF
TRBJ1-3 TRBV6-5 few CASSYASGNTIYF
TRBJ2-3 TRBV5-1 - CASSWGTPAADTQYF
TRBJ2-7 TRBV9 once CASSVQPGPSYEQYF
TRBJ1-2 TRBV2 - CASSEERGALANYGYTF
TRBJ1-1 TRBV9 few CASSTDRWDTEAFF
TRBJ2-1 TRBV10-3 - CAINGGGLINEQFF
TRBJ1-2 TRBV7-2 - CASSLGRGLDYGYTF
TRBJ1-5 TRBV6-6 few CASSALGGQPQHF